These 15 T cell receptor beta chains originate from one sample sequenced in a study of blood T cell repertoires in COVID-19. TCRdb's copy holds only in-frame clones and misses some; the assay was immunoSEQ multiplex PCR. Altogether hundreds of thousands of clones are present, around 90% being singletons, with the ten largest covering 0.75% to 1%. Sequences were obtained from PBMCs or T cells enriched from blood (not recorded which). These receptors came from a woman aged 30 to 39 who had recovered from COVID-19.

This clone came up a few times. J is TRBJ2-3 and V is TRBV5-1; D not certain. Per the germline V gene, CDR1 is SGHRS and CDR2 is YFSETQ. Deletions cut 1 base from V and 6 bases from J, with 15 bases between. This CDR3 has 15 residues. CDR3 sequence (DNA): TGCGCCAGCAGCTTGAGAGGTACCTCGAGGGATACGCAGTATTTT. Translation: CASSLRGTSRDTQYF.

V and J are TRBV3-1 (or the pseudogene TRBV3-2) and TRBJ1-2; 9 bases map to TRBD1. Looked up from germline, CDR1 is LGHDT and CDR2 is YNNKEL (reference sequence). V lost 4 bases and J lost 3; bases outside the gene matches: 3. This CDR3 contains 14 residues. The chain's CDR3 is CASSRQGVDYGYTF. The DNA of the CDR3 is TGTGCCAGCAGCCGACAGGGGGTTGACTATGGCTACACCTTC.

Remarks on this clone: The junction departs from germline at one end; a sequencing error may be responsible. This chain uses TRBV9 with TRBJ1-2, with TRBD1 matching over 8 bases. The CDR3 runs 15 residues. The germline V gene has CDR1 SGDLS and CDR2 YYNGEE. CDR3 DNA sequence: TGTGCCAGCAGTGATTCAGGGGGCCCCCCCCTATGGCTACACTTC. Translating gives CASSDSGGPPLWLHF.

The chain carries TRBV18 and TRBJ2-1; D not certain. The length of the CDR3 is 11 residues. CDR1 is KGHSH, CDR2 LQKENI, per germline. Between the trimmed V and J ends, which lost 3 bases and 7 bases, there was a span of 4 bases. As DNA, the CDR3 is TGTGCCAGCTCACCCTCTAATGAGCAGTTCTTC. This encodes CASSPSNEQFF.

This sequence joins TRBV7-9 and TRBJ2-7; perhaps TRBD1 as D (6 bases). This CDR3 has 16 amino acids. The V gene lost 5 bases and the J gene lost 2 bases, with 19 bases spanning the gap. Germline V gene data show CDR1 as SEHNR and CDR2 as FQNEAQ (reference sequence). The CDR3 reads CASSRDLTGTTYEQYF. In DNA, the CDR3 is TGTGCCAGCAGCCGGGACCTTACAGGGACAACCTACGAGCAGTACTTC.

The chain employs TRBV10-2 and TRBJ2-7; the match to TRBD1 covers 9 bases. V lost 3 bases to trimming and J lost 6 bases; unmatched junction nucleotides: 9. The germline CDR1 and CDR2 sequences are WSHSY and SAAADI. CDR3 length: 15 amino acids. DNA for the CDR3: TGCGCCAGCAGTGAAGGGACAGGGATTACGGTCGAGCAGTACTTC. Protein sequence: CASSEGTGITVEQYF.

The CDR3 sequence is CASSEMALSNYGYTF. The DNA of the CDR3 is TGTGCCAGCAGTGAAATGGCCCTTTCTAACTATGGCTACACCTTC. The genes are TRBV6-1 and TRBJ1-2, with D unresolved. This CDR3 spans 15 amino acids. Trimming pared 2 bases from V and 0 bases from J, leaving 10 bases between. Germline-derived CDR1 and CDR2 are MNHNS and SASEGT.

This chain connects TRBV7-8 to TRBJ1-1; D not resolved. Germline CDR1 is SGHVS and CDR2 is FQNEAQ. This CDR3 is built from 15 residues. The V and J ends lost 5 bases and 0 bases respectively, with 13 bases between them. The CDR3 DNA reads TGTGCCAGCAGCCCAGAACAGTACATGAACACTGAAGCTTTCTTT. It yields the protein CASSPEQYMNTEAFF.

Concerning this clone: In the same sample, other DNA sequences code for this CDR3. The chain has TRBV19 and TRBJ1-1; D ambiguous. In germline, CDR1 is LNHDA, CDR2 SQIVND (reference sequence). CDR3 size: 13 residues. V lost 3 bases, J lost 1 base, and 6 bases lay in between. The CDR3 reads CASSIYRNTEAFF. The CDR3 DNA reads as TGTGCCAGTAGTATCTATCGGAACACTGAAGCTTTCTTT.

The chain has TRBV6-2 or TRBV6-3 and TRBJ2-2, with 9 positions matching TRBD2. The CDR3 is 15 amino acids. CDR1 and CDR2 (germline): MNHEY, SVGEGT. With V trimmed by 2 bases and J by 3 bases, 1 base remained unmatched. CDR3 region: CASSYGLAYTGELFF. The CDR3 DNA is TGTGCCAGCAGTTACGGACTAGCGTACACCGGGGAGCTGTTTTTT.

This sequence joins TRBV7-6 and TRBJ2-2, with D maybe TRBD2 (6 bases). The V end was cut by 1 base, the J end by 5 bases, with 8 bases between. CDR1 and CDR2 (germline): SGHVS, FNYEAQ. The CDR3 sequence is 14 residues long. The DNA of the CDR3 is TGTGCCAGCAGCTTAGGGGGGAGGACCGGGGAGCTGTTTTTT. This codes for CASSLGGRTGELFF.

The chain uses TRBV29-1 and TRBJ2-3; 12 nucleotides agree with TRBD1. CDR1 is SQVTM, CDR2 ANQGSEA, per germline. This CDR3 is built from 14 residues. The V gene end was trimmed by 8 bases and the J gene end by 3 bases; junction bases not matched to a gene: 6. This CDR3 reads CSTRDRGQTDTQYF. The CDR3 nucleotides read TGCAGCACCCGGGACAGGGGGCAAACAGATACGCAGTATTTT.

The chain joins TRBV6-2 or TRBV6-3 to TRBJ2-3, with 9 bases matching TRBD2. The germline V gene encodes CDR1 MNHEY and CDR2 SVGEGT. The CDR3 has 17 residues. With 1 base clipped from V and 0 bases from J, the junction kept 5 bases outside the gene matches. The CDR3 region is CASSYFLAGSSTDTQYF. The CDR3 bases are TGTGCCAGCAGTTACTTTCTAGCGGGGAGTAGCACAGATACGCAGTATTTT.

This clone was recorded a few times. This chain joins TRBV9 and TRBJ2-7; the D gene is possibly TRBD1 (6 bases). Germline CDR1 is SGDLS and CDR2 is YYNGEE. The CDR3 is 14 amino acids. V gave up 0 bases and J gave up 6 bases, with 13 bases separating them. DNA for the CDR3: TGTGCCAGCAGCGTAGTCAGGCAAGGGGGCGAGCAGTACTTC. Encoded protein: CASSVVRQGGEQYF. The full variable domain, completed using reference TRBV9 and TRBJ2-7, is DSGVTQTPKHLITATGQRVTLRCSPRSGDLSVYWYQQSLDQGLQFLIQYYNGEERAKGNILERFSAQQFPDLHSELNLSSLELGDSALYFCASSVVRQGGEQYFGPGTRLTVT.

This chain uses TRBV5-6 with TRBJ2-7; no clear D. Trimming stripped 2 bases from V and 0 bases from J, with 15 bases between. CDR3 length equals 16 residues. Per the germline V gene, CDR1 is SGHDT and CDR2 is YYEEEE. CDR3 residues: CASSFGSTDSSYEQYF. CDR3 in DNA: TGTGCCAGCAGCTTTGGTTCAACAGATAGCTCCTACGAGCAGTACTTC.